The rows below give T cell receptor beta chains drawn from one sample of a study of T-cell reconstitution after alpha-beta-depleted transplantation in children. TCRdb re-called the PCR reads with MiXCR, one entry per CDR3 protein. The table has hundreds of thousands of distinct CDR3 sequences, 10% to 15% seen once. This specimen was PBMCs, mostly from graft donor cells, taken 360 days after TCRalphabeta/CD19-depleted stem cell transplant. The receptor source for this set is a male patient aged 10 to 17 who had a stem cell transplant for acute myeloid leukemia, so the T cells may come from the graft donor. The CDR3 runs from the conserved cysteine through the conserved F or W. D genes are given only for firm matches. Some rows mark clone size as missing; the rest say once, few, many or name a class of expanded clone.

D | length | J | V | size | DNA | CDR3
TRBD1 | 17 | TRBJ2-5 | TRBV28 | NA | TGTGCCAGCAGTTCAAGCCCCCTGGTCCAGGGGGCAGGGACCCAGTACTTC | CASSSSPLVQGAGTQYF
TRBD2 | 16 | TRBJ2-3 | TRBV7-2 | NA | TGTGCCAGCAGCCCGGGGACTAGCGGGACAGAGGATACGCAGTATTTT | CASSPGTSGTEDTQYF
TRBD2 | 16 | TRBJ2-7 | TRBV7-2 | few | TGTGCCAGCAGCCCCAAGGGACTAGTCATAGCCTACGAGCAGTACTTC | CASSPKGLVIAYEQYF
TRBD2 | 17 | TRBJ2-1 | TRBV6-2/TRBV6-3 | NA | TGTGCCAGCAGTTACAACGTCGGTAGCGGGAGGGTCGATGAGCAGTTCTTC | CASSYNVGSGRVDEQFF
TRBD1 | 15 | TRBJ2-1 | TRBV9 | few | TGTGCCAGCAGCGCGACAGGGAGCGACTACAATGAGCAGTTCTTC | CASSATGSDYNEQFF
NA | 15 | TRBJ2-2 | TRBV5-5 | NA | TGTGCCAGCAGCTTGTTTCCAGGGTCCACCGGGGAGCTGTTTTTT | CASSLFPGSTGELFF
NA | 17 | TRBJ2-3 | TRBV18 | many | TGTGCCAGCTCACTTTATGAAACAGGAGACTTCACAGATACGCAGTATTTT | CASSLYETGDFTDTQYF
TRBD2 | 18 | TRBJ2-5 | TRBV14 | many | TGTGCCAGCAGCCAAGATAGGGGACTAGCGGGAGTCCAAGAGACCCAGTACTTC | CASSQDRGLAGVQETQYF
NA | 11 | TRBJ2-1 | TRBV20-1 | NA | TGCAGTGCTACAGAGGCGATCGAGCAGTTCTTC | CSATEAIEQFF
TRBD2 | 15 | TRBJ2-7 | TRBV5-6 | few | TGTGCCAGCAGCCACGACTCCAGCGGGACTTACGAGCAGTACTTC | CASSHDSSGTYEQYF
NA | 11 | TRBJ2-1 | TRBV6-6 | many | TGTGCCAGCAGCCCTCGAGTTGAGCAGTTCTTC | CASSPRVEQFF
NA | 15 | TRBJ2-1 | TRBV29-1 | few | TGCAGCGTTGACGTTGCTGCCAGGCGGCACAATGAGCAGTTCTTC | CSVDVAARRHNEQFF
NA | 13 | TRBJ2-3 | TRBV20-1 | NA | TGCAGTGCTGGGATCGCGGCCCCAGGTACGCAGTATTTT | CSAGIAAPGTQYF
NA | 16 | TRBJ2-1 | TRBV20-1 | NA | TGCAGTGCTAGACCAACCGGGAGACTTCTCGGGTTCGGGCAGTTCTTC | CSARPTGRLLGFGQFF
TRBD2 | 16 | TRBJ2-1 | TRBV3-1 | NA | TGTGCCAGCAGCCAGCCCTCTAGCGGCCTTGACAATGAGCAGTTCTTC | CASSQPSSGLDNEQFF
NA | 11 | TRBJ2-3 | TRBV20-1 | many | TGCAGTGACGGGGGCACAGATACGCAGTATTTT | CSDGGTDTQYF
TRBD2 | 14 | TRBJ2-2 | TRBV29-1 | many | TGCAGCGTTCCCGGGAGGGCAGCAACCGGGGAGCTGTTTTTT | CSVPGRAATGELFF
NA | 16 | TRBJ1-3 | TRBV7-8 | many | TGTGCCAGCTTAGCAGGGGAAACAGGCTCTGGAAACACCATATATTTT | CASLAGETGSGNTIYF
NA | 13 | TRBJ1-6 | TRBV20-1 | few | TGCAGTGCTAGTACAGGGCCGAATTCACCCCTCCACTTT | CSASTGPNSPLHF
TRBD2 | 17 | TRBJ2-2 | TRBV20-1 | NA | TGCAGTGCTAGAGGTCCCCGTAGCGGGGATAACACCGGGGAGCTGTTTTTT | CSARGPRSGDNTGELFF
TRBD1 | 14 | TRBJ2-7 | TRBV29-1 | NA | TGCAGCGTTGCTAGCCAGGGGGCGACCTACGAGCAGTACTTC | CSVASQGATYEQYF
NA | 14 | TRBJ2-7 | TRBV13 | few | TGTGCCAGCAGCCCCCGGGACTTATCCTACGAGCAGTACTTC | CASSPRDLSYEQYF
TRBD2 | 15 | TRBJ2-7 | TRBV5-1 | many | TGCGCCAGCAGCTTGGTTGGACTAGGGGCTAACGAGCAGTACTTC | CASSLVGLGANEQYF
NA | 13 | TRBJ1-1 | TRBV14 | NA | TGTGCCAGCAGCCAAAAGTCTAACACTGAAGCTTTCTTT | CASSQKSNTEAFF
NA | 14 | TRBJ2-7 | TRBV28 | few | TGTGCCAGCAAATGGTCGGCTTACTCCTACGAGCAGTACTTC | CASKWSAYSYEQYF
TRBD2 | 14 | TRBJ2-5 | TRBV20-1 | few | TGCAGTGTCAGACCACTAGCGTACCAAGAGACCCAGTACTTC | CSVRPLAYQETQYF
NA | 12 | TRBJ2-7 | TRBV20-1 | few | TGCAGTGCTAGAGATGACAATGTCGAGCAGTACTTC | CSARDDNVEQYF
NA | 13 | TRBJ1-4 | TRBV20-1 | few | TGCAGTGCCCTCGGACCGGAGGGGGAAAAACTGTTTTTT | CSALGPEGEKLFF
NA | 14 | TRBJ1-6 | TRBV27 | many | TGTGCCAGCAGTTTGGCTGGGGGGGGAACACCCCTCCACTTT | CASSLAGGGTPLHF
TRBD2 | 14 | TRBJ2-1 | TRBV6-2/TRBV6-3 | NA | TGTGCCAGCAGGCTAGCGGGGACCTACAATGAGCAGTTCTTC | CASRLAGTYNEQFF
NA | 13 | TRBJ2-6 | TRBV7-9 | NA | TGTGCCAGCAGTGTGGCAGGGGCCAACGTCCTGACTTTC | CASSVAGANVLTF
NA | 13 | TRBJ1-1 | TRBV28 | few | TGTGCCAGCAGTTTCGATGCCGCCCGGAGAGCTTTCTTT | CASSFDAARRAFF
NA | 13 | TRBJ2-2 | TRBV7-3 | few | TGTGCCAGCCACACCGGGAGCACCGGGGAGCTGTTTTTT | CASHTGSTGELFF
NA | 14 | TRBJ2-1 | TRBV12-3/TRBV12-4 | NA | TGTGCCAGCAATTCATTCGGGCCGTACAATGAGCAGTTCTTC | CASNSFGPYNEQFF
NA | 14 | TRBJ2-4 | TRBV21-1 | many | TGTGCCAGCAGCAGCAACGTCGTCAAAAACATTCAGTACTTC | CASSSNVVKNIQYF
TRBD2 | 18 | TRBJ2-2 | TRBV2 | many | TGTGCCAGCACCTCGCCGGGACTAGCGGGATCGAACACCGGGGAGCTGTTTTTT | CASTSPGLAGSNTGELFF
TRBD2 | 16 | TRBJ2-4 | TRBV12-3/TRBV12-4 | many | TGTGCCAGCAGTGCCCCAAAAGCGGGGTTCTCAGACATTCAGTACTTC | CASSAPKAGFSDIQYF
NA | 12 | TRBJ2-1 | TRBV7-2 | few | TGTGCCAGCAGCGCCCTCGCGTGGAACCAGTTCTTC | CASSALAWNQFF
NA | 14 | TRBJ2-1 | TRBV20-1 | few | TGCAGTGCTCCCCGCTATAGCTCCTACAATGAGCAGTTCTTC | CSAPRYSSYNEQFF
NA | 15 | TRBJ2-7 | TRBV7-2 | few | TGTGCCAGCAGCTTAGTTCTGGGAGCGGCTTACGAGCAGTACTTC | CASSLVLGAAYEQYF
TRBD2 | 18 | TRBJ2-5 | TRBV20-1 | NA | TGCAGTGCTGGAGGAGGGCTAGCGGGAGGGCCCAGAGAAGAGACCCAGTACTTC | CSAGGGLAGGPREETQYF
TRBD2 | 16 | TRBJ2-1 | TRBV24-1 | few | TGTGCCACCACCGGGACTAGCGGGAGGTGGGGGAATGAGCAGTTCTTC | CATTGTSGRWGNEQFF
NA | 12 | TRBJ2-2 | TRBV20-1 | NA | TGCAGTGAGGCCGCGAGGACCGGGGAGCTGTTTTTT | CSEAARTGELFF
TRBD2 | 13 | TRBJ2-7 | TRBV6-2/TRBV6-3 | few | TGTGCCAGCAGTCGGACTAGCGGCTACGTGCTATACTTC | CASSRTSGYVLYF
NA | 15 | TRBJ2-2 | TRBV4-3 | once | TGCGCCAGCAGCCAAGGCCGGCTGGGGACCGGGGAGCTGTTTTTT | CASSQGRLGTGELFF